This T cell receptor (beta chain) emerged from a study of Ad26.COV2.S vaccination and SARS-CoV-2 variants. Sequencing used immunoSEQ multiplex PCR; TCRdb keeps in-frame clones, though not all of them. The repertoire includes some 350,000 clones, roughly 88% of them detected once, and 5% to 6.5% sits in the top ten. Trimming pared 1 base from V and 12 bases from J, leaving 7 bases between. CDR1 is MNHEY and CDR2 is SMNVEV in the germline V gene (reference sequence). This CDR3 region has 12 residues. The treatment here: 19 received Ad26.COV2.S at low or high dose, single or two shots; roughly five received placebo; per-sample allocation not given. The samples were gathered on day 63 after the first injection of vaccine or placebo. A Boston adult aged 18-55 years was the donor.

Sequenced here: peripheral blood, sampled in a trial of Ad26.COV2.S vaccine versus placebo. The sequence came from a person between 18 and 60 years old who received the Ad26.COV2.S COVID-19 vaccine or a placebo. The chain has TRBV27 and TRBJ1-6, with a possible D match to TRBD1 (5 bases). CDR3 bases: TGTGCCAGCAGTTTATATAGGGGACCCCTCCACTTT. The encoded protein is CASSLYRGPLHF.